This T cell receptor (beta chain) is from a study of OX40 agonist ivuxolimab in advanced cancers. Study background: Dose-escalation cases comprised hepatocellular carcinoma, melanoma, renal cell or head and neck cancer. Age averaged about 66 years (range roughly 23 to 85), and more than 80% were male.

Drawing of blood for sampling happened at baseline, at cycle 4 day 1, and at cycle 7 day 1. The table came from immunoSEQ multiplex PCR; TCRdb's copy has only in-frame clones and leaves some out. The data hold about 83,000 clones, with around 80% observed a single time. General study findings and limits: Antigen specificity of clonally expanded peripheral T cells was not established.

The germline CDR1 and CDR2 sequences are MNHEY and SMNVEV (reference sequence). V dropped 3 bases and J dropped 6; count of bases not matched to a gene: 24. CDR3 length: 21 amino acids. Of note for this clone: Antigen: not known.

The rearrangement joins TRBV27 to TRBJ2-1, with 9 nucleotides matching TRBD2. The specimen comprised CD4+ or CD8+ T cells sorted from blood, sampled in a trial of the OX40 agonist ivuxolimab. This sequence was found in an adult with an advanced solid tumor such as melanoma, head and neck, liver or kidney cancer. As DNA, the CDR3 is TGTGCCAGCAGTTTGGATCCCCCCTCGGACGGGCGGGGGGGCCGCGGCAATGAGCAGTTCTTC. This translates into CASSLDPPSDGRGGRGNEQFF.